One and the same sample provided the 16 T cell receptor beta chains below, sequenced in a study of identical twins. Each CDR3 protein is one row after TCRdb ran MiXCR on the 5' RACE reads. The data hold about 660,000 distinct CDR3 sequences, with over 8.5% observed a single time. The same sample was also studied in work on yellow fever vaccine responses in identical twins.

The sample was PBMCs. The receptors shown here come from a woman under 30 in good health.

This chain connects TRBV19 to TRBJ2-7; TRBD2 might be the D (5 bases). The CDR3 length is 11 residues. V was pared by 1 base and J by 7 bases, with 5 bases between. Germline-derived CDR1 and CDR2 are LNHDA and SQIVND (reference sequence). The CDR3: CASSIAGEQYF. DNA for the CDR3: TGTGCCAGTAGTATAGCGGGGGAGCAGTACTTC.

This clonotype was counted between two and nine times. The chain is built from TRBV18 and TRBJ1-4, with D possibly TRBD1 on 6 matching bases. CDR3 size: 15 residues. CDR1 and CDR2 from the germline V gene are KGHSH and LQKENI. With 3 bases removed from V and 5 bases from J, the gap between germline ends came to 13 bases. The CDR3 DNA reads TGTGCCAGCTCACCTCGACAGGATTTAAATGAAAAACTGTTTTTT. Amino acid sequence: CASSPRQDLNEKLFF.

The sample holds many counts of this clonotype. The chain couples TRBV7-9 to TRBJ1-2; the D is unclear. The CDR3 has 13 residues. Germline values: CDR1 SEHNR, CDR2 FQNEAQ (reference sequence). V lost 1 base to trimming and J lost 8 bases, with 11 bases between them. CDR3 sequence (DNA): TGTGCCAGCAGCTTAGACGAACCTATGGGCTACACCTTC. This gives the protein CASSLDEPMGYTF.

The chain combines TRBV18 with TRBJ2-7, with a weak D call TRBD2 (6 bases). The CDR3 extends over 14 amino acids. V was trimmed by 0 bases and J by 3 bases, leaving 9 bases between them. CDR1 KGHSH and CDR2 LQKENI come from the germline V gene. The CDR3 nucleotides are TGTGCCAGCTCACCACCGGCGGGGATCTACGAGCAGTACTTC. Amino acid sequence: CASSPPAGIYEQYF.

The table lists this clonotype with many counts. The gene calls are TRBV4-3 and TRBJ2-1, with TRBD2 matching 11 bases. This CDR3 contains 15 residues. Germline V CDR1 and CDR2: LGHNA, YSLEER. V shed 2 bases, J shed 7 bases, and the junction held 4 bases outside the gene matches. CDR3: CASSQLAGGRNEQFF. The CDR3 DNA is TGCGCCAGCAGCCAATTAGCGGGAGGGCGGAATGAGCAGTTCTTC.

As regards this clonotype: Being one base from a much bigger clone, this may be a read error. This chain uses TRBV3-1 with TRBJ2-6, with TRBD1 as a possible D gene (5 bases). CDR1 is LGHDT and CDR2 is YNNKEL in the germline V gene (reference sequence). This CDR3 contains 15 residues. CDR3 bases: TGTGCCAGCAGCCAAGACAGCTCTGGGGCCAACGTCCTGGCTTTC. The encoded protein is CASSQDSSGANVLAF. Drawing the rest from reference TRBV3-1 and TRBJ2-6, the complete variable domain is DTAVSQTPKYLVTQMGNDKSIKCEQNLGHDTMYWYKQDSKKFLKIMFSYNNKELIINETVPNRFSPKSPDKAHLNLHINSLELGDSAVYFCASSQDSSGANVLAFGAGSRLTVL.

In nucleotides, the CDR3 is TGTGCCAGCAGCTACCGGACAGGGAACTATGGCTACACCTTC. Translated, it gives CASSYRTGNYGYTF. The chain has TRBV11-2 and TRBJ1-2, with TRBD1 identical over 8 bases. The germline V gene encodes CDR1 SGHAT and CDR2 FQNNGV. J was trimmed by 2 bases and V by 4 bases; bases with no gene match: 3. The CDR3 length is 14 residues.

This clonotype was seen only a few times. The rearrangement uses TRBV12-3 or TRBV12-4 and TRBJ2-3; 9 bases are shared with TRBD1. After removal of 6 bases from V and 0 bases from J, the junction contained 4 bases not matched to a gene. CDR3 length equals 15 residues. The CDR3 loop is CASSTQGASTDTQYF. In DNA, the CDR3 is TGTGCCAGCAGCACACAGGGGGCTAGCACAGATACGCAGTATTTT.

This chain connects TRBV9 to TRBJ1-6; D remains unclear. CDR3 length: 14 residues. The V end lost 4 bases, the J end lost 5 bases, and 10 bases lay between the germline ends. Germline CDR1 reads SGDLS; CDR2 reads YYNGEE. The CDR3 coding sequence is TGTGCCAGCAGCCGGACGGATGATAATTCACCCCTCCACTTT. Translating gives CASSRTDDNSPLHF.

Ten or more counts support this clonotype. The rearrangement uses TRBV20-1 and TRBJ2-1, with D maybe TRBD2 (7 bases). The CDR3 spans 14 residues. Trimming cost V 0 bases and J 8 bases, with 14 bases left between them. CDR1 and CDR2 from the germline V gene are DFQATT and SNEGSKA (reference sequence). The DNA of the CDR3 is TGCAGTGCTAGAGACGAGGGGGGAGGGGATGAGCAGTTCTTC. It is translated as CSARDEGGGDEQFF.

This clonotype was recorded a few times. The chain couples TRBV19 to TRBJ2-1; D tentatively reads TRBD1 or TRBD2 (5 bases each). CDR1 is LNHDA and CDR2 is SQIVND in the germline V gene (reference sequence). CDR3 length: 16 residues. V shed 5 bases and J shed 3 bases, with 17 bases lying between them. The CDR3 nucleotides read TGTGCCAGTAGTCCAGGGACCTTCCTCGGCTACAATGAGCAGTTCTTC. Translation: CASSPGTFLGYNEQFF.

This clonotype has only a few counts. The J gene is TRBJ1-2, the V gene TRBV29-1; D possibly corresponds to TRBD1 (6 bases). CDR3 length equals 16 residues. Germline V lookup: CDR1 SQVTM, CDR2 ANQGSEA. The germline V and J ends were trimmed by 6 bases and 8 bases, with 28 bases remaining between them. The CDR3 is CSVALGSQGMGPGYTF. DNA for the CDR3: TGCAGCGTCGCTCTCGGATCTCAGGGGATGGGACCAGGCTACACCTTC.

This chain uses TRBV20-1 with TRBJ2-7; TRBD1 matches 7 bases. The germline CDR1 and CDR2 sequences are DFQATT and SNEGSKA (reference sequence). With 6 bases clipped from V and 3 bases from J, the junction kept 8 bases outside the gene matches. The length of the CDR3 is 13 residues. CDR3 in DNA: TGCAGTGCCCCCCTAAGGGACAGCTACGAGCAGTACTTC. Translated, it gives CSAPLRDSYEQYF.

This clonotype came up many times. V gene TRBV7-9 combines with J gene TRBJ1-1; D is uncertain. The CDR3 totals 12 residues. The V and J ends lost 1 base and 8 bases respectively, with 8 bases between them. Germline CDR1 is SEHNR and CDR2 is FQNEAQ (reference sequence). The CDR3 region is CASSLGTGEAFF. The CDR3 nucleotides are TGTGCCAGCAGCTTAGGGACTGGGGAAGCTTTCTTT.

The chain carries TRBV28 and TRBJ2-7, with 9 bases matching TRBD2. The CDR3 length is 16 residues. CDR1 is MDHEN and CDR2 is SYDVKM in the germline V gene. The V segment lost 4 bases and the J segment 7 bases; nucleotides outside the gene matches: 14. The CDR3 is CASSSPGGSGSGEQYF. The CDR3 bases are TGTGCCAGCAGTTCCCCTGGGGGTAGCGGGAGTGGGGAGCAGTACTTC.

The table lists this clonotype with many counts. The V call is TRBV6-1, the J call TRBJ1-4, with D possibly TRBD1 on 5 matching bases. The CDR3 totals 15 residues. CDR1 MNHNS and CDR2 SASEGT come from the germline V gene. Trimming removed 6 bases from V and 8 bases from J, with 19 bases in between. CDR3 DNA: TGTGCCAGCAGGACCGGGACCCCAGCCGAAGAAAAACTGTTTTTT. Translation gives CASRTGTPAEEKLFF.